These 32 T cell receptor beta chains were sequenced from one sample in a study of T-cell memory formation after mild COVID-19. TCRdb re-derived calls from the 5' RACE reads in MiXCR, one entry per CDR3 protein. The data contain approximately 89,000 distinct CDR3 sequences, 13% of them singletons. The sequencing input was PBMCs or a T cell subset sorted from them (not recorded which). The receptors stem from a man in his late teens or twenties who had mild COVID-19 (a few samples of this study predate the infection). Cell type and time point are not known.

This clonotype was recorded a few times. The rearrangement uses TRBV4-1 and TRBJ2-7; TRBD1 aligns across 9 bases. This CDR3 spans 15 amino acids. The J segment lost 2 bases and the V segment lost 4 bases, leaving 6 bases of the junction unmatched. CDR1 and CDR2 from the germline V gene are MGHRA and YSYEKL. CDR3 coding DNA: TGCGCCAGCAGCCGTGGACAGGGGTTAACCTACGAGCAGTACGTC. This codes for CASSRGQGLTYEQYV.

This clonotype was seen a few times. J is TRBJ2-1 and V is TRBV9, with D uncertain. V was clipped by 0 bases and J by 9 bases, with 13 bases between them. The CDR3 totals 14 residues. Germline V lookup: CDR1 SGDLS, CDR2 YYNGEE. This chain's CDR3 is CASSVALGLGEQFF. CDR3 DNA: TGTGCCAGCAGCGTAGCGCTAGGGTTGGGTGAGCAGTTCTTC.

This sequence joins TRBV12-3 or TRBV12-4 and TRBJ2-7, with a possible D match to TRBD1 (6 bases). The CDR3 has 14 residues. The V and J ends lost 7 bases and 5 bases respectively, with 18 bases between them. The CDR3 sequence: CASKTTRGPHEQYF. CDR3 sequence (DNA): TGTGCCAGCAAAACAACCAGGGGTCCTCACGAGCAGTACTTC.

The rearrangement links TRBV15 to TRBJ1-1; no clear D gene. Deletions cut 0 bases from V and 0 bases from J, with 8 bases between. Germline CDR1 and CDR2: LNHNV and YYDKDF (reference sequence). This CDR3 is built from 15 residues. Here the CDR3 reads CATSRDISMNTEAFF. The CDR3 DNA follows: TGTGCCACCAGCAGAGATATATCGATGAACACTGAAGCTTTCTTT. Using reference TRBV15 and TRBJ1-1 for the parts outside the CDR3, the full variable domain is DAMVIQNPRYQVTQFGKPVTLSCSQTLNHNVMYWYQQKSSQAPKLLFHYYDKDFNNEADTPDNFQSRRPNTSFCFLDIRSPGLGDTAMYLCATSRDISMNTEAFFGQGTRLTVV.

The CDR3 sequence is CASSDNHGANYGYTF. The DNA for the CDR3 is TGTGCCAGCAGCGACAACCACGGGGCTAACTATGGCTACACCTTC. The V gene is TRBV5-4, the J gene TRBJ1-2; D is undetermined. V was shortened by 4 bases and J by 0 bases, with 13 bases between the two germline ends. The germline V gene encodes CDR1 SGHNT and CDR2 YYREEE (reference sequence). The CDR3 runs 15 residues.

The table lists this clonotype with a few counts. The gene calls are TRBV4-2 and TRBJ2-1; D gene uncertain. Trimming stripped 2 bases from V and 4 bases from J, with 6 bases between. Per germline, CDR1 LGHNA and CDR2 YNFKEQ. This CDR3 has 13 residues. CDR3 in amino acids: CASSQYEYNEQFF. The CDR3 DNA reads as TGTGCCAGCAGCCAATACGAGTACAATGAGCAGTTCTTC.

This clonotype was detected only a few times. The chain employs TRBV5-1 and TRBJ2-2, with TRBD1 matching 7 bases. The germline V gene has CDR1 SGHRS and CDR2 YFSETQ. Trimming took 2 bases from V and 7 from J; bases not matched to a gene: 5. CDR3 length: 14 amino acids. CDR3 amino acids: CASSFAGGIGELFF. The DNA for the CDR3 is TGCGCCAGCAGCTTTGCAGGGGGAATCGGGGAGCTGTTTTTT. The full variable domain, rest sourced from reference TRBV5-1 and TRBJ2-2, is KAGVTQTPRYLIKTRGQQVTLSCSPISGHRSVSWYQQTPGQGLQFLFEYFSETQRNKGNFPGRFSGRQFSNSRSEMNVSTLELGDSALYLCASSFAGGIGELFFGEGSRLTVL.

This clonotype has only a few counts. V usage is TRBV7-2 and J usage is TRBJ2-7, with 10 bases aligning to TRBD2. V lost 5 bases to trimming and J lost 6 bases; unmatched junction nucleotides: 16. This CDR3 spans 17 amino acids. The germline CDR1 and CDR2 sequences are SGHTA and FQGNSA. CDR3 DNA: TGTGCCAGCAGCCCCTTCCCGGGACTAGCGAGGGATCGCGAGCAGTACTTC. Amino acid sequence: CASSPFPGLARDREQYF.

This clonotype was recorded a few times. The chain has TRBV7-9 and TRBJ1-5; 11 nucleotides agree with TRBD1. In germline, CDR1 is SEHNR, CDR2 FQNEAQ (reference sequence). This CDR3 contains 14 residues. V lost 5 bases and J lost 6; bases outside the gene matches: 3. In nucleotides, the CDR3 is TGTGCCAGCAGCCGGACAGGGGGCGTTCAGCCCCAGCATTTT. It yields the protein CASSRTGGVQPQHF.

This clonotype came up once. The V and J genes are TRBV3-1 and TRBJ2-2; tentatively, D is TRBD1 (6 bases). V lost 4 bases and J 6 bases, leaving 15 bases between the germline ends. The CDR3 sequence is 15 residues long. Germline values: CDR1 LGHDT, CDR2 YNNKEL (reference sequence). The CDR3 nucleotides are TGTGCCAGCAGCCCCAGGACAGAAGCGGCCGGGGAGCTGTTTTTT. This sequence encodes CASSPRTEAAGELFF.

V gene TRBV6-5 combines with J gene TRBJ1-2; D gene ambiguous. CDR1 is MNHEY and CDR2 is SVGAGI in the germline V gene. V shed 6 bases and J shed 3 bases, with 11 bases lying between them. CDR3 length: 13 amino acids. DNA of the CDR3: TGTGCCAGCAGCCCGTCACTTTACTATGGCTACACCTTC. Encoded protein: CASSPSLYYGYTF.

The chain carries TRBV7-2 and TRBJ2-3; weak D call: TRBD1 (5 bases). The CDR3 sequence is 19 residues long. Trimming removed 5 bases from V and 2 bases from J, with 26 bases in between. CDR1 is SGHTA and CDR2 is FQGNSA in the germline V gene. CDR3 coding DNA: TGTGCCAGCAGCCCACCCCGTGGGGCAGGCCAGGACCCCACAGATACGCAGTATTTT. The encoded protein is CASSPPRGAGQDPTDTQYF. Using reference TRBV7-2 and TRBJ2-3 for the parts outside the CDR3, the full variable domain is GAGVSQSPSNKVTEKGKDVELRCDPISGHTALYWYRQSLGQGLEFLIYFQGNSAPDKSGLPSDRFSAERTGGSVSTLTIQRTQQEDSAVYLCASSPPRGAGQDPTDTQYFGPGTRLTVL.

The table lists this clonotype with many counts. The chain is built from TRBV20-1 and TRBJ2-1; the D gene could be TRBD1 or TRBD2 (5 bases each). Germline CDR1 is DFQATT and CDR2 is SNEGSKA (reference sequence). This CDR3 comprises 15 residues. Trimming cost V 5 bases and J 0 bases, with 14 bases left between them. CDR3 residues: CSAGAEGSSYNEQFF. The CDR3 DNA reads TGCAGTGCTGGGGCGGAAGGGAGCTCCTACAATGAGCAGTTCTTC.

There are many counts of this clonotype. The rearrangement uses TRBV11-2 and TRBJ2-2, with a weak D call TRBD2 (6 bases). The CDR3 covers 16 residues. The germline V gene has CDR1 SGHAT and CDR2 FQNNGV. V lost 5 bases to trimming and J lost 1 base, with 14 bases between them. CDR3 coding DNA: TGTGCCAGCAGCCCCGCGGGGAGTAGGAACACCGGGGAGCTGTTTTTT. This encodes CASSPAGSRNTGELFF.

This clonotype was recorded a few times. The J gene is TRBJ2-7, the V gene TRBV11-2, with D maybe TRBD2 (6 bases). This CDR3 contains 14 residues. V was trimmed by 8 bases and J by 3 bases, leaving 17 bases between them. Germline-derived CDR1 and CDR2 are SGHAT and FQNNGV. CDR3 sequence (DNA): TGTGCCAGCCGCCGGGCAGGGCGGGACTACGAGCAGTACTTC. Translating it yields CASRRAGRDYEQYF. The full variable domain, rest sourced from reference TRBV11-2 and TRBJ2-7, is EAGVAQSPRYKIIEKRQSVAFWCNPISGHATLYWYQQILGQGPKLLIQFQNNGVVDDSQLPKDRFSAERLKGVDSTLKIQPAKLEDSAVYLCASRRAGRDYEQYFGPGTRLTVT.

This sequence joins TRBV27 and TRBJ2-3, with D perhaps TRBD1 (5 bases). The CDR3 has 11 amino acids. Germline CDR1 MNHEY, CDR2 SMNVEV (reference sequence). The CDR3 bases are TGTGTCTCGCAGGGCCCAGATACGCAGTATTTT. Its translation is CVSQGPDTQYF.

This clonotype has just a few counts. The DNA of the CDR3 is TGTGCCACCAGCCGCGGGGACAGCACCTACAATGAGCAGTTCTTC. Translation gives CATSRGDSTYNEQFF. The V call is TRBV15, the J call TRBJ2-1, with a possible D match to TRBD1 (7 bases). The germline gives CDR1 LNHNV, CDR2 YYDKDF (reference sequence). Trimming left V 5 bases short and J 2 bases short, with 13 bases between. The CDR3 contains 15 residues. Full variable domain (outside the CDR3, taken from reference TRBV15 and TRBJ2-1): DAMVIQNPRYQVTQFGKPVTLSCSQTLNHNVMYWYQQKSSQAPKLLFHYYDKDFNNEADTPDNFQSRRPNTSFCFLDIRSPGLGDTAMYLCATSRGDSTYNEQFFGPGTRLTVL.

In its sample, this clonotype was seen a few times. The V and J genes are TRBV7-2 and TRBJ2-7; 9 bases agree with TRBD1. Looked up from germline, CDR1 is SGHTA and CDR2 is FQGNSA. This CDR3 has 15 amino acids. Trimming removed 5 bases from V and 2 bases from J; junction bases left unmatched: 7. The CDR3 nucleotides read TGTGCCAGCAGCCGAGGGACAGGGCCTGCCTACGAGCAGTACTTC. Translation gives CASSRGTGPAYEQYF. Drawing the rest from reference TRBV7-2 and TRBJ2-7, the complete variable domain is GAGVSQSPSNKVTEKGKDVELRCDPISGHTALYWYRQSLGQGLEFLIYFQGNSAPDKSGLPSDRFSAERTGGSVSTLTIQRTQQEDSAVYLCASSRGTGPAYEQYFGPGTRLTVT.

The chain recombines TRBV7-2 with TRBJ2-3; 13 nucleotides agree with TRBD2. With 3 bases clipped from V and 4 bases from J, the junction kept 4 bases outside the gene matches. The CDR3 is made up of 16 amino acids. The V gene's germline CDR1 is SGHTA and CDR2 FQGNSA. The CDR3 DNA reads as TGTGCCAGCAGCTTTACTAGCGGGGGGGCAGCAGATACGCAGTATTTT. It encodes CASSFTSGGAADTQYF. Together with reference TRBV7-2 and TRBJ2-3, the CDR3 gives the full variable domain: GAGVSQSPSNKVTEKGKDVELRCDPISGHTALYWYRQSLGQGLEFLIYFQGNSAPDKSGLPSDRFSAERTGGSVSTLTIQRTQQEDSAVYLCASSFTSGGAADTQYFGPGTRLTVL.

V usage is TRBV11-2 and J usage is TRBJ2-7; D ambiguous. Germline CDR1 SGHAT, CDR2 FQNNGV. Trimming left V 5 bases short and J 6 bases short, with 11 bases between. The CDR3 is made up of 12 amino acids. The CDR3 here is CASSTLEREQYF. CDR3 sequence (DNA): TGTGCCAGCAGCACCCTTGAGCGCGAGCAGTACTTC. Supplemented by reference TRBV11-2 and TRBJ2-7, the full variable domain reads EAGVAQSPRYKIIEKRQSVAFWCNPISGHATLYWYQQILGQGPKLLIQFQNNGVVDDSQLPKDRFSAERLKGVDSTLKIQPAKLEDSAVYLCASSTLEREQYFGPGTRLTVT.

This chain connects TRBV6-2 or TRBV6-3 to TRBJ2-1; 7 bases are shared with TRBD2. Germline CDR1 reads MNHEY; CDR2 reads SVGEGT. V shed 6 bases and J 2 bases; nucleotides not matched to a gene: 1. This CDR3 has 13 amino acids. The CDR3 DNA is TGTGCCAGCAGACTAGCGACCTACAATGAGCAGTTCTTC. Amino acids: CASRLATYNEQFF.

This clonotype has a count of ten or more. The rearrangement links TRBV28 to TRBJ2-2; D call uncertain. CDR3 length: 15 residues. Germline values: CDR1 MDHEN, CDR2 SYDVKM. V lost 2 bases and J 5 bases, leaving 12 bases between the germline ends. The chain's CDR3 is CASSLGARETGELFF. As DNA, the CDR3 is TGTGCCAGCAGTTTAGGCGCTAGAGAAACCGGGGAGCTGTTTTTT.

The chain carries TRBV15 and TRBJ2-7; D may match TRBD1 or TRBD2 (5 bases each). Germline CDR1 reads LNHNV; CDR2 reads YYDKDF (reference sequence). The CDR3 is made up of 14 amino acids. V was pared by 5 bases and J by 5 bases, with 16 bases between. This CDR3 reads CATSEAGSPHEQYV. CDR3 bases: TGTGCCACCAGCGAGGCAGGGAGCCCCCACGAGCAGTACGTC.

The chain uses TRBV12-3 or TRBV12-4 and TRBJ1-3; no definite D call. Trimming stripped 6 bases from V and 9 bases from J, with 9 bases between. This CDR3 has 11 residues. CDR3 in amino acids: CASRTPLTIYF. The CDR3, as DNA: TGTGCCAGCAGGACGCCACTCACCATATATTTT.

The V and J genes are TRBV11-2 and TRBJ2-5; 8 bases agree with TRBD1. CDR3 size: 15 residues. With 5 bases clipped from V and 3 bases from J, the junction kept 8 bases outside the gene matches. CDR1 is SGHAT and CDR2 is FQNNGV in the germline V gene. The CDR3 DNA reads TGTGCCAGCAGCCCACGGACGACAGGGGAAGAGACCCAGTACTTC. Residues: CASSPRTTGEETQYF. Variable domain in full (rest from reference TRBV11-2 and TRBJ2-5): EAGVAQSPRYKIIEKRQSVAFWCNPISGHATLYWYQQILGQGPKLLIQFQNNGVVDDSQLPKDRFSAERLKGVDSTLKIQPAKLEDSAVYLCASSPRTTGEETQYFGPGTRLLVL.

This clonotype was counted a few times. V is TRBV6-5 and J is TRBJ1-5; a weak D match, TRBD1 (5 bases). CDR1 and CDR2 from the germline V gene are MNHEY and SVGAGI. The CDR3 extends over 17 amino acids. With 6 bases removed from V and 2 bases from J, the gap between germline ends came to 20 bases. CDR3 in amino acids: CASSRSRAGLGNQPQHF. The CDR3 nucleotides read TGTGCCAGCAGCCGGTCTCGCGCAGGGCTGGGCAATCAGCCCCAGCATTTT.

The J gene is TRBJ2-5, the V gene TRBV4-2; 7 bases map to TRBD2. The J segment lost 5 bases and the V segment lost 0 bases, leaving 6 bases of the junction unmatched. This CDR3 is built from 15 residues. The germline V gene encodes CDR1 LGHNA and CDR2 YNFKEQ. CDR3 sequence: CASSQDRGVWETQYF. CDR3 DNA: TGTGCCAGCAGCCAAGATCGGGGGGTATGGGAGACCCAGTACTTC.

This clonotype was observed a few times. This chain links TRBV7-8 with TRBJ2-5, with TRBD2 matching over 8 bases. Germline CDR1 SGHVS, CDR2 FQNEAQ. This CDR3 is built from 15 residues. V was clipped by 3 bases and J by 3 bases; unmatched bases: 6. CDR3 bases: TGTGCCAGCAGCTTGAGCCGTAGCGGGGAAGAGACCCAGTACTTC. Amino acid sequence: CASSLSRSGEETQYF.

This chain connects TRBV27 to TRBJ2-3; D might be TRBD2 (6 bases). CDR1 MNHEY and CDR2 SMNVEV come from the germline V gene (reference sequence). The CDR3 contains 14 residues. Deletions cut 7 bases from V and 3 bases from J, with 14 bases between. The DNA of the CDR3 is TGTGCCAGCACCGACATCGGGGGAACAGATACGCAGTATTTT. Amino acids: CASTDIGGTDTQYF.

The rearrangement joins TRBV9 to TRBJ1-4; no clear D. V gave up 3 bases and J gave up 3 bases, with 12 bases separating them. The CDR3 length is 15 residues. Germline V gene sequence: CDR1 SGDLS, CDR2 YYNGEE. CDR3 bases: TGTGCCAGCAGCGGAGAGGGAACCGCTAATGAAAAACTGTTTTTT. Its protein is CASSGEGTANEKLFF.

The chain uses TRBV6-2 or TRBV6-3 and TRBJ2-7; D might be TRBD2 (5 bases). V lost 2 bases and J lost 2, with 16 bases in between. Germline V gives CDR1 MNHEY, CDR2 SVGEGT. The CDR3 spans 16 residues. For the CDR3, the DNA is TGTGCCAGCAGTTACCCCCCACGACGGGAAACCTACGAGCAGTACTTC. Translated: CASSYPPRRETYEQYF.

The sample holds a few counts of this clonotype. V usage is TRBV11-3 and J usage is TRBJ2-7; TRBD2 matches 13 bases. There are 15 residues in the CDR3. Germline V gene lookup returns CDR1 SGHNT and CDR2 YENEEA. Trimming removed 5 bases from V and 2 bases from J; junction bases left unmatched: 3. The CDR3 sequence is CASSHGLAGAYEQYF. The CDR3 DNA sequence: TGTGCCAGCAGCCACGGACTAGCGGGGGCCTACGAGCAGTACTTC.